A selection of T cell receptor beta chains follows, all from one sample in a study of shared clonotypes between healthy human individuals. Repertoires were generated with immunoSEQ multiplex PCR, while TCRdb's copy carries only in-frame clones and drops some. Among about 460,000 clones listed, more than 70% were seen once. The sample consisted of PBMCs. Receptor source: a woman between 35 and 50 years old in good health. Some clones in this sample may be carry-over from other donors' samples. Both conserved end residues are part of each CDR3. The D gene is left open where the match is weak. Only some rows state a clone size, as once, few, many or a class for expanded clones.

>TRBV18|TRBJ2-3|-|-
CASSPEGGGDTQYF
TGTGCCAGCTCACCAGAGGGAGGGGGAGATACGCAGTATTTT
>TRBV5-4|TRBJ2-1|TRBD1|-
CASSLADRARNEQFF
TGTGCCAGCAGCTTGGCGGACAGGGCAAGAAATGAGCAGTTCTTC
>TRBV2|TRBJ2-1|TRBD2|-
CASRVAGVYNEQFF
TGTGCCAGCAGGGTAGCGGGAGTCTACAATGAGCAGTTCTTC
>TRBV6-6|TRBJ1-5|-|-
CASSSQRGLGPQHF
TGTGCCAGCAGTTCCCAAAGGGGCCTGGGGCCCCAGCATTTT
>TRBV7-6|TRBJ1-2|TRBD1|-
CASSLAGQGGSGYTF
TGTGCCAGCAGCTTAGCGGGACAGGGAGGAAGTGGCTACACCTTC
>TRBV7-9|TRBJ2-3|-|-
CASSPDADTQYF
TGTGCCAGCAGCCCCGATGCAGATACGCAGTATTTT
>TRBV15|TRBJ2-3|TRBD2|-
CATSWALAGGVDTQYF
TGTGCCACCAGCTGGGCCCTGGCGGGAGGGGTAGATACGCAGTATTTT
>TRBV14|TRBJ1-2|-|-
CASSLTGNYGYTF
TGTGCCAGCAGCCTAACAGGGAACTATGGCTACACCTTC
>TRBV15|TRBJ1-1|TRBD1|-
CATSRGQGEVAFF
TGTGCCACCAGCAGGGGACAGGGAGAGGTAGCTTTCTTT
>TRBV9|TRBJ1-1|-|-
CASSVSGNTEAFF
TGTGCCAGCAGCGTATCGGGGAACACTGAAGCTTTCTTT
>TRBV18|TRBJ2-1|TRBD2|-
CASSPPATSVYNEQFF
TGTGCCAGCTCACCGCCGGCTACTAGCGTCTACAATGAGCAGTTCTTC
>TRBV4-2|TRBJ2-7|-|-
CASSQEAGGYEQYF
TGTGCCAGCAGCCAGGAGGCAGGGGGGTACGAGCAGTACTTC
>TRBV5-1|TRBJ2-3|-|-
CASSLEGGVTDTQYF
TGCGCCAGCAGCTTGGAGGGGGGAGTAACAGATACGCAGTATTTT
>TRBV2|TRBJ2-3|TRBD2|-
CASRVLAGWADTQYF
TGTGCCAGCCGTGTCCTAGCGGGGTGGGCAGATACGCAGTATTTT
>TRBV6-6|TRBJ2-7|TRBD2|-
CASSSGEGSYF
TGTGCCAGCAGTTCGGGGGAGGGGTCGTACTTC
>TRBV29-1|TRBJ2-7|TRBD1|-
CSTKGTGTEQYF
TGCAGCACCAAGGGGACAGGGACCGAGCAGTACTTC
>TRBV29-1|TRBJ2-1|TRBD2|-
CSPHSGSDNNEQFF
TGCAGTCCCCATAGCGGGAGCGACAACAATGAGCAGTTCTTC
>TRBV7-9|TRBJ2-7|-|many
CASSLGVPRGEQYF
TGTGCCAGCAGCTTAGGTGTTCCCCGGGGCGAGCAGTACTTC
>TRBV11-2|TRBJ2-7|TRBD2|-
CASSLGVTGGSYEQYF
TGTGCCAGCAGCCTAGGGGTCACCGGGGGGTCCTACGAGCAGTACTTC
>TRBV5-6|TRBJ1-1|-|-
CASSPLQIMNTEAFF
TGTGCCAGCAGCCCCCTACAGATCATGAACACTGAAGCTTTCTTT
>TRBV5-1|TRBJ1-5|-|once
CASSSGDGNQPQHF
TGCGCCAGCAGCTCCGGGGACGGGAATCAGCCCCAGCATTTT
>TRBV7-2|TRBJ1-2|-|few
CASSHDTSGYTF
TGTGCCAGCAGCCATGACACGAGTGGCTACACCTTC
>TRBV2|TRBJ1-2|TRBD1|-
CASSLTGGSNGYTF
TGTGCCAGCAGCCTCACAGGGGGCAGTAATGGCTACACCTTC
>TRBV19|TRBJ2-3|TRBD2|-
CASSTGTSGHTQYF
TGTGCCAGTAGTACCGGGACTAGCGGCCATACGCAGTATTTT